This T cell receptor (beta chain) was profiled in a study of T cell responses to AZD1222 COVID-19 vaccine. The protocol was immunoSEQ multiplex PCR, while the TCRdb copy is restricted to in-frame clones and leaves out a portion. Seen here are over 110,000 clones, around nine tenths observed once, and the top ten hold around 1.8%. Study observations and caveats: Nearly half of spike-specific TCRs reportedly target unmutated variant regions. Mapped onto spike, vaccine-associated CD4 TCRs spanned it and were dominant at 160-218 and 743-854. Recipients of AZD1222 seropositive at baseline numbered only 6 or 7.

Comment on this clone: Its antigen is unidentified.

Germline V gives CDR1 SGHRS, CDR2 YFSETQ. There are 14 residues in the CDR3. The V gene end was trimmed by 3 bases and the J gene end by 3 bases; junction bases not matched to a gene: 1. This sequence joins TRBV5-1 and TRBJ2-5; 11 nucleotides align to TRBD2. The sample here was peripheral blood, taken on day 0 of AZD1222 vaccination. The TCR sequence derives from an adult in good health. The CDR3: CASSSTSGKETQYF. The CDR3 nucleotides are TGCGCCAGCAGCTCGACTAGCGGGAAAGAGACCCAGTACTTC.